This section outlines one TCR beta chain sequence together with its context. Its antigen is not identified. J lost 5 bases, V lost 1 base, and 4 bases had no gene match. The CDR3 contains 14 residues. Germline loops: CDR1 MNHEY, CDR2 SMNVEV (reference sequence). This record comes from a study of cytomegalovirus exposure and HLA in healthy donors. Study-level points and caveats: Common viral pathogens (according to a later analysis) appeared linked to several of the most significant clusters.

PCR employed 60 Vbeta and 13 Jbeta primers. The method was immunoSEQ multiplex PCR; TCRdb's version includes in-frame clones alone and lacks a portion of them. The sample carries about 130,000 clones, 81% recorded once. The chain employs TRBV27 and TRBJ2-7; 8 nucleotides line up with TRBD1. This receptor was taken from a man younger than 35 in good health and CMV-seronegative. Sequencing was done on a sample of PBMCs. CDR3 bases: TGTGCCAGCAGTTTATTGCCAGGGGGCGACGAGCAGTACTTC. It encodes CASSLLPGGDEQYF.